This T cell receptor (beta chain) was documented in a study of blood T cell repertoires in COVID-19. The repertoire was sequenced with immunoSEQ multiplex PCR; TCRdb's copy has only in-frame clones and lacks some. The table includes tens of thousands of clones, approximately 87% detected once. Germline V gene sequence: CDR1 SGHVS, CDR2 FNYEAQ. Losses at the gene ends were 3 bases for V and 1 base for J; bases not matched to a gene: 12. The CDR3 covers 18 residues. Sequences were obtained from peripheral blood. This clonotype originated in a human donor with acute or convalescent COVID-19. The donor label of this sample is uncertain. This chain joins TRBV7-6 and TRBJ1-5, with 7 bases that match TRBD1. The CDR3 is CASSFSIPGTESNQPQHF. In DNA, the CDR3 is TGTGCCAGCAGCTTCTCAATTCCAGGGACAGAAAGCAATCAGCCCCAGCATTTT.